This TCR beta chain came from a study of T cells after yellow fever vaccination. Germline V lookup: CDR1 SEHNR, CDR2 FQNEAQ (reference sequence). The ends lost 5 bases at V and 5 bases at J; junction bases unmatched: 9. CDR3 length: 14 residues. TCRdb used MiXCR to reprocess the 5' RACE reads, holding one entry per CDR3 protein. The data show some 350,000 distinct CDR3 sequences, about 4% seen once. The sequenced sample was PBMCs, obtained 5 days after the yellow fever booster vaccination. This clonotype was obtained from a man in his late teens or twenties who received the YFV17D yellow fever vaccine. The chain links TRBV7-9 to TRBJ2-7; 7 nucleotides line up with TRBD1. CDR3: CASSTKRTGDEQYF. For the CDR3, the DNA is TGTGCCAGCAGCACGAAAAGAACAGGGGACGAGCAGTACTTC.